One and the same sample provided the 16 T cell receptor beta chains below, sequenced in a study of OX40 agonist ivuxolimab in advanced cancers. Repertoires were generated with immunoSEQ multiplex PCR, while TCRdb's copy carries only in-frame clones and drops some. This repertoire shows some 64,000 clones, 88% found once; its top ten account for roughly 0.67%. Here the sequenced sample was CD4+ or CD8+ T cells sorted from blood, taken in a trial of the OX40 agonist ivuxolimab. All receptors derive from an adult with an advanced solid tumor such as melanoma, head and neck, liver or kidney cancer.

Comments on this clone: At the DNA level, this CDR3 is encoded by other sequences in the same sample as well. The chain couples TRBV5-1 to TRBJ1-2, with D tentatively TRBD1 (6 bases). Germline V gene data show CDR1 as SGHRS and CDR2 as YFSETQ. This CDR3 region has 13 residues. V was trimmed by 6 bases and J by 8 bases, leaving 17 bases between them. The CDR3 is CASNRDRGSGYTF. The CDR3 region has the DNA TGCGCCAGCAACAGGGATAGGGGTAGCGGCTACACCTTC.

V gene TRBV15 combines with J gene TRBJ2-2; 8 nucleotides align to TRBD1. Germline V CDR1 and CDR2: LNHNV, YYDKDF (reference sequence). Unmatched junction bases numbered 6, after V lost 0 bases and J lost 6 bases. This CDR3 region has 16 residues. This CDR3 reads CATSRDTQGAAGELFF. In DNA form, the CDR3 reads TGTGCCACCAGCAGAGATACCCAGGGGGCGGCCGGGGAGCTGTTTTTT. The full variable domain, rest sourced from reference TRBV15 and TRBJ2-2, is DAMVIQNPRYQVTQFGKPVTLSCSQTLNHNVMYWYQQKSSQAPKLLFHYYDKDFNNEADTPDNFQSRRPNTSFCFLDIRSPGLGDTAMYLCATSRDTQGAAGELFFGEGSRLTVL.

V usage is TRBV5-1 and J usage is TRBJ2-6; D not resolved. Looked up from germline, CDR1 is SGHRS and CDR2 is YFSETQ. The CDR3 loop spans 15 amino acids. V dropped 0 bases and J dropped 0 bases, with 4 bases sitting between them. The DNA for the CDR3 is TGCGCCAGCAGCTTGGACGACTCTGGGGCCAACGTCCTGACTTTC. This sequence encodes CASSLDDSGANVLTF.

The chain uses TRBV7-2 and TRBJ2-2, with D uncertain. From germline, CDR1 is SGHTA and CDR2 FQGNSA. V was cut by 1 base and J by 6 bases, with 12 bases left in between. This CDR3 has 15 amino acids. CDR3 in amino acids: CASSLGSRLAGELFF. The CDR3 nucleotides are TGTGCCAGCAGCTTAGGCTCCCGATTAGCCGGGGAGCTGTTTTTT.

V is TRBV7-3 and J is TRBJ2-2, with 7 positions matching TRBD1. V lost 5 bases, J lost 0 bases, and 3 bases stayed unmatched. Germline loops: CDR1 SGHTA, CDR2 FQGTGA. The CDR3 sequence is 15 residues long. CDR3 sequence (DNA): TGTGCCAGCAGCCCCGGGACAGCGAACACCGGGGAGCTGTTTTTT. As protein: CASSPGTANTGELFF.

This chain links TRBV5-1 with TRBJ2-3, with D tentatively TRBD1 (6 bases). The CDR3 length is 14 residues. V lost 5 bases and J lost 6, with 16 bases in between. CDR1 is SGHRS, CDR2 YFSETQ, per germline. The CDR3 sequence: CASSTARQGDTQYF. CDR3 DNA: TGCGCCAGCAGTACGGCTAGGCAGGGGGATACGCAGTATTTT.

This clone was picked up a small number of times. The chain combines TRBV19 with TRBJ2-1, with TRBD2 identical over 15 bases. The germline CDR1 and CDR2 sequences are LNHDA and SQIVND (reference sequence). The V segment lost 4 bases and the J segment 2 bases; nucleotides outside the gene matches: 3. CDR3 length: 17 amino acids. CDR3 in DNA: TGTGCCAGTAGTAGCAGGACTAGCGGGAGGGCCTACAATGAGCAGTTCTTC. Translating gives CASSSRTSGRAYNEQFF.

The chain employs TRBV5-6 and TRBJ2-1, with 7 nucleotides matching TRBD1. The CDR3 has 17 amino acids. J lost 9 bases, V lost 0 bases, and 15 bases had no gene match. Germline V lookup: CDR1 SGHDT, CDR2 YYEEEE. Here the CDR3 reads CASSLAGTVLLGGEQFF. CDR3 in DNA: TGTGCCAGCAGCTTGGCCGGGACAGTTCTCCTCGGCGGTGAGCAGTTCTTC.

The rearrangement links TRBV5-1 to TRBJ1-2; tentative D call: TRBD1 (6 bases). The CDR3 is 13 residues long. CDR1 is SGHRS and CDR2 is YFSETQ in the germline V gene. V was trimmed by 3 bases and J by 5 bases, leaving 11 bases between them. The chain's CDR3 is CASSSDSWYGYTF. The DNA for the CDR3 is TGCGCCAGCAGCTCGGACAGTTGGTATGGCTACACCTTC.

The genes are TRBV5-1 and TRBJ1-4; 8 bases map to TRBD1. The CDR3 is 14 amino acids. CDR1 and CDR2 (germline): SGHRS, YFSETQ. J was trimmed by 4 bases and V by 4 bases; bases with no gene match: 3. CDR3 sequence: CASSGGQVNEKLFF. In nucleotides, the CDR3 is TGCGCCAGCAGCGGGGGACAGGTTAATGAAAAACTGTTTTTT.

V is TRBV6-1 and J is TRBJ1-5; TRBD1 aligns across 7 bases. Germline V gene data show CDR1 as MNHNS and CDR2 as SASEGT. This CDR3 is built from 15 residues. V lost 6 bases, J lost 6 bases, and 11 bases stayed unmatched. The CDR3, as DNA: TGTGCCAGCAGGAATACGGGACAGAGGGGTCAGCCCCAGCATTTT. Residues: CASRNTGQRGQPQHF.

The CDR3 is CASRGQGAREKLFF. CDR3 sequence (DNA): TGTGCCAGCAGAGGACAGGGGGCGCGCGAAAAACTGTTTTTT. This chain joins TRBV14 and TRBJ1-4; 11 nucleotides agree with TRBD1. The CDR3 sequence is 14 residues long. Germline lookup yields CDR1 SGHDN and CDR2 FVKESK. The V and J ends lost 6 bases and 8 bases, in that order; junction bases with no gene match: 5.

The CDR3 loop reads CSVAKTPAYEQYF. The CDR3 nucleotides read TGCAGCGTTGCGAAAACGCCAGCCTACGAGCAGTACTTC. V is TRBV29-1 and J is TRBJ2-7; no firm D call. This CDR3 is built from 13 residues. Germline CDR1 is SQVTM and CDR2 is ANQGSEA. Trimming shortened V by 4 bases and J by 2 bases, and 12 bases separated the two germline ends.

The genes are TRBV28 and TRBJ1-2; D gene ambiguous. The length of the CDR3 is 12 residues. CDR1 and CDR2 from the germline V gene are MDHEN and SYDVKM. Trimming stripped 7 bases from V and 4 bases from J, with 10 bases between. CDR3 region: CASTSDLYGYTF. Written as DNA, the CDR3 is TGTGCCAGCACCTCGGACCTCTATGGCTACACCTTC.

The V and J genes are TRBV28 and TRBJ1-1, with TRBD1 as a possible D gene (5 bases). This CDR3 contains 12 residues. Germline CDR1 is MDHEN and CDR2 is SYDVKM. Trimming stripped 6 bases from V and 5 bases from J, with 10 bases between. CDR3 protein: CASRIQETEAFF. The CDR3 bases are TGTGCCAGCAGAATACAGGAAACTGAAGCTTTCTTT.

This chain joins TRBV6-1 and TRBJ2-1; TRBD2 agrees at 8 bases. Germline-derived CDR1 and CDR2 are MNHNS and SASEGT. After removal of 11 bases from V and 2 bases from J, the junction contained 5 bases not matched to a gene. The CDR3 covers 13 residues. Here the CDR3 DNA reads TGTGCCGTCCAGCGGGAGCCCTACAATGAGCAGTTCTTC. Translated: CAVQREPYNEQFF.